This T cell receptor (beta chain) derives from a study of blood T cell repertoires in COVID-19. Background on the study: Both acute and convalescent COVID-19 samples were obtained from the United States, Italy and Spain. From T cells, B-cell-depleted T cells, or PBMCs came the material, which was cDNA or gDNA.

Germline V CDR1 and CDR2: SGHTS, YDEGEE. The CDR3 is made up of 13 amino acids. Between the trimmed V and J ends, which lost 5 bases and 7 bases, there was a span of 16 bases. Original analysis: Amplified reference gene primers provided the basis for estimating nucleated cell counts. Libraries were prepared by immunoSEQ multiplex PCR; TCRdb keeps only in-frame clonotypes and omits some of them. V, J and clone size derive from that table, while D and trimming were established from the DNA sequence. The table shows approximately 130,000 clones, with 80% to 85% occurring only once. This clonotype originated in a woman between 55 and 75 years old with active or convalescent COVID-19. The sample consisted of peripheral blood. The J gene is TRBJ2-7, the V gene TRBV5-8, with D tentatively TRBD1 (7 bases). This CDR3 is CASRFRGSGEQYV. The CDR3 nucleotides read TGTGCCAGCAGGTTCAGGGGGAGCGGGGAGCAGTACGTC.